The 24 T cell receptor beta chains given below trace back to one sample, sequenced in a study of T cell repertoires and HLA-DP antigens. No antigen has been assigned to these receptors. Clones were sequenced by immunoSEQ multiplex PCR, and TCRdb holds only the in-frame ones, with some missing. The table records around 100,000 clones, about 91% of them present only once. The material sequenced was CD4+ T cells from PBMCs. All receptors come from a woman between 18 and 30 years old in good health and CMV-seronegative.

This rearrangement joins TRBV9 to TRBJ2-5, with D perhaps being TRBD1 or TRBD2 (5 bases each). The germline V and J ends were trimmed by 1 base and 8 bases, with 18 bases remaining between them. This CDR3 has 15 residues. Germline CDR1 is SGDLS and CDR2 is YYNGEE. The CDR3 loop reads CASSVSTGRAQTQYF. The CDR3 DNA reads TGTGCCAGCAGCGTATCTACGGGACGGGCACAAACCCAGTACTTC. Full variable domain (remainder filled in from reference TRBV9 and TRBJ2-5): DSGVTQTPKHLITATGQRVTLRCSPRSGDLSVYWYQQSLDQGLQFLIQYYNGEERAKGNILERFSAQQFPDLHSELNLSSLELGDSALYFCASSVSTGRAQTQYFGPGTRLLVL.

This chain connects TRBV20-1 to TRBJ2-1, with no clear D. V was cut by 6 bases and J by 7 bases, with 10 bases left in between. The length of the CDR3 is 11 residues. Looked up from germline, CDR1 is DFQATT and CDR2 is SNEGSKA (reference sequence). The CDR3 DNA follows: TGCAGTGCCAAGGGCCAGAATGAGCAGTTCTTC. Translation gives CSAKGQNEQFF.

This sequence joins TRBV2 and TRBJ2-1; the match to TRBD1 covers 10 bases. V dropped 5 bases and J dropped 8; count of bases not matched to a gene: 3. The CDR3 length is 13 residues. Germline loops: CDR1 SNHLY, CDR2 FYNNEI. CDR3 DNA: TGTGCCAGCAGTAGGACAGGGGGAGATGAGCAGTTCTTC. It specifies CASSRTGGDEQFF.

This clone was seen just once. The CDR3 sequence is CAISARTGDTEAFF. For the CDR3, the DNA is TGTGCCATCAGTGCCCGGACAGGGGACACTGAAGCTTTCTTT. V is TRBV10-3 and J is TRBJ1-1, with 9 bases fitting TRBD1. This CDR3 has 14 amino acids. From germline, CDR1 is ENHRY and CDR2 SYGVKD. V dropped 4 bases and J dropped 3; count of bases not matched to a gene: 3.

The chain joins TRBV2 to TRBJ2-1, with 8 bases identical to TRBD2. The CDR3 spans 15 residues. J lost 5 bases, V lost 4 bases, and 7 bases had no gene match. Per the germline V gene, CDR1 is SNHLY and CDR2 is FYNNEI. CDR3 protein: CASSAERETNNEQFF. The CDR3 DNA reads TGTGCCAGCAGTGCCGAGCGGGAGACCAACAATGAGCAGTTCTTC.

J is TRBJ1-4 and V is TRBV18; no clear D gene. The germline V gene has CDR1 KGHSH and CDR2 LQKENI. This CDR3 region has 15 residues. V was clipped by 8 bases and J by 1 base, with 14 bases between them. The CDR3 here is CASRRGIGTNEKLFF. CDR3 sequence (DNA): TGTGCCAGCAGAAGAGGGATAGGAACTAATGAAAAACTGTTTTTT.

This clone was counted a single time. This chain uses TRBV7-8 with TRBJ2-5; the D gene is possibly TRBD1 (6 bases). The CDR3 loop spans 15 amino acids. V was pared by 1 base and J by 2 bases, with 11 bases between. Germline CDR1 is SGHVS and CDR2 is FQNEAQ. Here the CDR3 reads CASSLVQGIQETQYF. The CDR3 nucleotides read TGTGCCAGCAGCTTAGTCCAGGGGATACAAGAGACCCAGTACTTC.

The chain couples TRBV19 to TRBJ2-4, with D hard to call. CDR3 length: 13 residues. Trimming left V 7 bases short and J 0 bases short, with 7 bases between. Per germline, CDR1 LNHDA and CDR2 SQIVND (reference sequence). CDR3 DNA sequence: TGTGCCAGTATGTCCCTAGCCAAAAACATTCAGTACTTC. This gives the protein CASMSLAKNIQYF.

The chain joins TRBV27 to TRBJ1-6; D may be TRBD1 (6 bases). V dropped 3 bases and J dropped 5 bases, with 11 bases sitting between them. The CDR3 runs 15 residues. Germline V gives CDR1 MNHEY, CDR2 SMNVEV (reference sequence). Here the CDR3 DNA reads TGTGCCAGCAGTTTGTGGACAGCAGATAATTCACCCCTCCACTTT. Translated, it gives CASSLWTADNSPLHF.

This sequence joins TRBV27 and TRBJ2-6; no firm D call. Trimming removed 1 base at V and 0 bases at J, with 16 bases between. CDR3 length: 19 amino acids. Germline V gives CDR1 MNHEY, CDR2 SMNVEV (reference sequence). The CDR3 DNA sequence: TGTGCCAGCAGTTTATTAGGTCGGGTGGGTAGCTCTGGGGCCAACGTCCTGACTTTC. Protein product: CASSLLGRVGSSGANVLTF.

The count of this clone is one. A read error may produce the germline difference seen at one junction end. The CDR3 region is CASSPRPGTPEFRF. CDR3 sequence (DNA): TGTGCCAGCAGCCCACGTCCCGGGACACCCGAGTTCAGATTT. The chain links TRBV11-1 to TRBJ1-1; D might be TRBD1 (6 bases). Germline V lookup: CDR1 SGHAT, CDR2 FQDESV (reference sequence). The CDR3 totals 14 residues.

The table lists this clone with a count of one. V usage is TRBV5-1 and J usage is TRBJ1-2; a weak D match, TRBD1 (6 bases). V lost 3 bases, J lost 4 bases, and 13 bases lay in between. The CDR3 is 14 residues long. Germline CDR1 and CDR2: SGHRS and YFSETQ. Here the CDR3 DNA reads TGCGCCAGCAGCTCCCGGGGGCACCCCTATGGCTACACCTTC. It translates to CASSSRGHPYGYTF.

The chain joins TRBV9 to TRBJ2-7, with D maybe TRBD2 (6 bases). The germline V gene has CDR1 SGDLS and CDR2 YYNGEE. The CDR3 extends over 16 amino acids. The germline V and J ends were trimmed by 0 bases and 2 bases, with 15 bases remaining between them. The CDR3 protein is CASSVAGEAFAYEQYF. As DNA, the CDR3 is TGTGCCAGCAGCGTAGCGGGGGAGGCTTTTGCCTACGAGCAGTACTTC.

The chain couples TRBV9 to TRBJ2-1, with 13 bases aligning to TRBD2. V lost 4 bases and J lost 5; bases outside the gene matches: 6. CDR1 is SGDLS, CDR2 YYNGEE, per germline. The CDR3 loop spans 16 amino acids. In DNA form, the CDR3 reads TGTGCCAGCAGCCCAGGGACTAGCGGGGCTAACAATGAGCAGTTCTTC. This codes for CASSPGTSGANNEQFF.

The J gene is TRBJ1-4, the V gene TRBV19; tentative D call: TRBD1 (5 bases). Germline V gene lookup returns CDR1 LNHDA and CDR2 SQIVND (reference sequence). The CDR3 is 13 amino acids. The ends were cut back, 7 bases at V and 5 bases at J, with 11 bases in the middle. The CDR3 region is CASIGDGNEKLFF. In DNA, the CDR3 is TGTGCCAGTATTGGGGACGGCAATGAAAAACTGTTTTTT. Based on the CDR3 plus reference TRBV19 and TRBJ1-4, the full variable domain is DGGITQSPKYLFRKEGQNVTLSCEQNLNHDAMYWYRQDPGQGLRLIYYSQIVNDFQKGDIAEGYSVSREKKESFPLTVTSAQKNPTAFYLCASIGDGNEKLFFGSGTQLSVL.

This clone was seen a single time. V usage is TRBV5-5 and J usage is TRBJ1-2, with D maybe TRBD1 (6 bases). Trimming removed 0 bases from V and 8 bases from J, with 8 bases in between. This CDR3 comprises 12 residues. Germline V CDR1 and CDR2: SGHKS, YYEKEE (reference sequence). The CDR3 nucleotides are TGTGCCAGCAGCTTGGCGGGGGGCGGCTACACCTTC. The encoded protein is CASSLAGGGYTF.

This sequence joins TRBV6-5 and TRBJ1-5; 9 bases match TRBD1. V lost 6 bases and J lost 4; bases outside the gene matches: 4. Germline CDR1 MNHEY, CDR2 SVGAGI. CDR3 size: 14 residues. The DNA for the CDR3 is TGTGCCAGCAGGACGGGACAGGGAAATCAGCCCCAGCATTTT. Its translation: CASRTGQGNQPQHF.

The chain employs TRBV18 and TRBJ1-4; D remains ambiguous. V was pared by 3 bases and J by 0 bases, with 8 bases between. The CDR3 totals 15 residues. Germline V lookup: CDR1 KGHSH, CDR2 LQKENI. The CDR3 is CASSPDTATNEKLFF. The CDR3 bases are TGTGCCAGCTCACCTGACACCGCAACTAATGAAAAACTGTTTTTT.

The V call is TRBV2, the J call TRBJ1-6; D is unresolved. Trimming stripped 7 bases from V and 3 bases from J, with 7 bases between. Germline CDR1 SNHLY, CDR2 FYNNEI. The CDR3 is made up of 13 amino acids. CDR3 protein: CASNTLYNSPLHF. The DNA for the CDR3 is TGTGCCAGCAACACCCTCTATAATTCACCCCTCCACTTT.

This chain connects TRBV28 to TRBJ1-2; 8 bases map to TRBD1. This CDR3 region has 16 residues. Germline trimming cut 1 base from V and 4 bases from J; bases unmatched to any gene: 8. Germline values: CDR1 MDHEN, CDR2 SYDVKM. The CDR3 nucleotides are TGTGCCAGCAGTTTATTAGGCAGGGGGCATGGCTATGGCTACACCTTC. Protein product: CASSLLGRGHGYGYTF.

CDR3 coding DNA: TGTGCCAGCAGCTTATCTGTCACTAGCACAGATACGCAGTATTTT. Residues: CASSLSVTSTDTQYF. The V call is TRBV7-3, the J call TRBJ2-3; no reliable D call. CDR3 length: 15 amino acids. CDR1 SGHTA and CDR2 FQGTGA come from the germline V gene. Trimming cost V 2 bases and J 0 bases, with 9 bases left between them.

The chain combines TRBV9 with TRBJ1-2; possibly TRBD1 for D (6 bases). Trimming cost V 6 bases and J 2 bases, with 17 bases left between them. From germline, CDR1 is SGDLS and CDR2 YYNGEE. CDR3 length: 15 amino acids. This CDR3 is CASTKEIGGNYGYTF. DNA for the CDR3: TGTGCCAGCACTAAGGAAATAGGGGGAAACTATGGCTACACCTTC.

The rearrangement joins TRBV4-3 to TRBJ2-2, with 11 bases matching TRBD1. The ends lost 0 bases at V and 7 bases at J; junction bases unmatched: 7. This CDR3 contains 17 residues. Germline CDR1 is LGHNA and CDR2 is YSLEER. DNA of the CDR3: TGCGCCAGCAGCCAAGATTTAGGACAGGGGGCACGCGGGGAGCTGTTTTTT. Translation: CASSQDLGQGARGELFF.

The genes are TRBV6-1 and TRBJ2-7; 9 bases are shared with TRBD1. This CDR3 is 14 amino acids long. Germline loops: CDR1 MNHNS, CDR2 SASEGT. For the CDR3, the DNA is TGTACGACCCAGAAGGGACAGGGATCCTACGAGCAGTACTTC. This gives the protein CTTQKGQGSYEQYF.